This T cell receptor beta chain stems from a study of blood T cell repertoires in COVID-19. Assay: immunoSEQ multiplex PCR; the TCRdb copy retains only in-frame clones and omits some. The sample holds tens of thousands of clones, around 90% seen once. CDR1 SGHTA and CDR2 FQGNSA come from the germline V gene. The CDR3 spans 12 residues. The V and J ends lost 1 base and 7 bases respectively, with 7 bases between them. The TCR comes from a woman aged 60 to 75 with COVID-19, enrolled during active disease. The chain couples TRBV7-2 to TRBJ1-2; D perhaps matches TRBD1 (6 bases). Input material: peripheral blood. CDR3 DNA: TGTGCCAGCAGCTTAGACAGGGTTGGCTACACCTTC. Encoded protein: CASSLDRVGYTF.